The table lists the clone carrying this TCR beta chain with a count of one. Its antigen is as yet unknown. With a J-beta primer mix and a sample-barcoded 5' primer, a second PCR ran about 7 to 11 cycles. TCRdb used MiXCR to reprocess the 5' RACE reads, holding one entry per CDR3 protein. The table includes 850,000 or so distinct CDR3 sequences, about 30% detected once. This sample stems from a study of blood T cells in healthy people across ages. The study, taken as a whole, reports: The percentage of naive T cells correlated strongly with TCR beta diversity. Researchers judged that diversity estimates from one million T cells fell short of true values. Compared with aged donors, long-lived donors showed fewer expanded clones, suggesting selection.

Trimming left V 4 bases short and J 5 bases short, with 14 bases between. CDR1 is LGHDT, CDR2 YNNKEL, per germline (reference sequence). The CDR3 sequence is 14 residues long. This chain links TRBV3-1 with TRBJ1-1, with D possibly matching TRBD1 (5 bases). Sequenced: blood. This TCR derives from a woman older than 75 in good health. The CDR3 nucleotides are TGTGCCAGCAGCCCCCAGGGCCTTCTTACTGAAGCTTTCTTT. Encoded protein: CASSPQGLLTEAFF. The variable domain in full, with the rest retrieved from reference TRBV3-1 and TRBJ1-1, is DTAVSQTPKYLVTQMGNDKSIKCEQNLGHDTMYWYKQDSKKFLKIMFSYNNKELIINETVPNRFSPKSPDKAHLNLHINSLELGDSAVYFCASSPQGLLTEAFFGQGTRLTVV.